The sequence of this T cell receptor (beta chain) was determined in a study of OX40 agonist ivuxolimab in advanced cancers. A history of autoimmune disease or systemic immunosuppression excluded patients. Data came from immunoSEQ multiplex PCR; TCRdb stores just in-frame clones and leaves some out. The sample includes more than 75,000 clones, about 91% seen only once; the top ten take around 0.4%. This CDR3 has 14 residues. Deletions cut 2 bases from V and 7 bases from J, with 11 bases between. Germline V gene sequence: CDR1 SGHTA, CDR2 FQGNSA. The material was CD4+ or CD8+ T cells sorted from blood, obtained in a trial of the OX40 agonist ivuxolimab. V usage is TRBV7-2 and J usage is TRBJ2-2; D is unclear. The source of this sequence is an adult with an advanced solid tumor such as melanoma, head and neck, liver or kidney cancer. CDR3 bases: TGTGCCAGCAGCTTAATACTCCGGGTCGGGGAGCTGTTTTTT. Its translation: CASSLILRVGELFF.